What follows are 14 T cell receptor beta chains derived from one specimen sequenced in a study of OX40 agonist ivuxolimab in advanced cancers. This table comes from immunoSEQ multiplex PCR, and its TCRdb copy is limited to in-frame clones, with some not included. Among under 80,000 clones listed, around 93% were seen once. The material sequenced was CD4+ or CD8+ T cells sorted from blood, taken in a trial of the OX40 agonist ivuxolimab. The receptors shown here come from an adult with an advanced solid tumor such as melanoma, head and neck, liver or kidney cancer.

J is TRBJ2-1 and V is TRBV9; the match to TRBD2 covers 14 bases. The V segment lost 0 bases and the J segment 9 bases; nucleotides outside the gene matches: 2. This CDR3 contains 15 residues. CDR1 is SGDLS, CDR2 YYNGEE, per germline. The CDR3 here is CASSVGTSGGFEQFF. CDR3 bases: TGTGCCAGCAGCGTAGGGACTAGCGGGGGGTTTGAGCAGTTCTTC. The complete variable domain, with remaining parts taken from reference TRBV9 and TRBJ2-1, reads DSGVTQTPKHLITATGQRVTLRCSPRSGDLSVYWYQQSLDQGLQFLIQYYNGEERAKGNILERFSAQQFPDLHSELNLSSLELGDSALYFCASSVGTSGGFEQFFGPGTRLTVL.

This chain connects TRBV28 to TRBJ1-3, with a tentative D call TRBD1 (5 bases). CDR1 is MDHEN and CDR2 is SYDVKM in the germline V gene. Trimming took off 6 bases at V and 0 bases at J, with 27 bases between the two ends. This CDR3 is 20 amino acids long. In DNA form, the CDR3 reads TGTGCCAGCAGGGGGGGTGGGGCAGAATTCTTTTTAAACTCTGGAAACACCATATATTTT. Its protein product is CASRGGGAEFFLNSGNTIYF.

The V gene is TRBV18, the J gene TRBJ1-2, with 9 bases that match TRBD1. Trimming cost V 3 bases and J 4 bases; bases outside gene matches: 9. Germline V gene sequence: CDR1 KGHSH, CDR2 LQKENI. The CDR3 runs 16 residues. CDR3 protein: CASSPGSQGAAYGYTF. For the CDR3, the DNA is TGTGCCAGCTCACCGGGGTCACAGGGGGCCGCCTATGGCTACACCTTC.

The V gene is TRBV28, the J gene TRBJ2-1; 8 bases map to TRBD2. Germline V gene sequence: CDR1 MDHEN, CDR2 SYDVKM. The CDR3 runs 16 residues. The junction had 10 bases not matched to a gene; V was cut back by 7 bases and J by 2 bases. The CDR3 protein is CASITKGRGAYNEQFF. CDR3 nucleotide sequence: TGTGCCAGCATCACAAAGGGGCGGGGGGCCTACAATGAGCAGTTCTTC.

The CDR3 sequence is CATSRPGQENYGYTF. The CDR3 nucleotides are TGTGCCACCAGCAGACCGGGACAGGAAAACTATGGCTACACCTTC. This chain connects TRBV15 to TRBJ1-2; 8 nucleotides align to TRBD1. The CDR3 is made up of 15 amino acids. The germline V gene encodes CDR1 LNHNV and CDR2 YYDKDF (reference sequence). Germline trimming cut 2 bases from V and 2 bases from J; bases unmatched to any gene: 4.

The chain couples TRBV28 to TRBJ1-1; 8 bases match TRBD1. This CDR3 is 13 amino acids long. Germline CDR1 reads MDHEN; CDR2 reads SYDVKM. Trimming removed 6 bases from V and 8 bases from J; junction bases left unmatched: 8. CDR3 DNA sequence: TGTGCCAGCAGGCGTGGACAGGGTGCCGAAGCTTTCTTT. This encodes CASRRGQGAEAFF.

The CDR3 is CASSQAGQYNSPLHF. The CDR3 DNA reads as TGCGCCAGCAGCCAAGCGGGACAGTATAATTCACCCCTCCACTTT. This rearrangement joins TRBV4-3 to TRBJ1-6, with 7 bases that match TRBD1. The CDR3 is 15 residues long. Germline CDR1 LGHNA, CDR2 YSLEER. After removal of 1 base from V and 4 bases from J, the junction contained 1 base not matched to a gene.

The chain uses TRBV19 and TRBJ1-2; possibly TRBD1 for D (6 bases). Germline-derived CDR1 and CDR2 are LNHDA and SQIVND (reference sequence). The length of the CDR3 is 15 residues. V dropped 7 bases and J dropped 2 bases, with 17 bases sitting between them. CDR3 coding DNA: TGTGCCAGTACCCAATTGGGGACATTGAACTATGGCTACACCTTC. Its protein is CASTQLGTLNYGYTF.

This rearrangement joins TRBV10-2 to TRBJ2-5; 7 positions match TRBD2. The length of the CDR3 is 15 residues. Germline assignment: CDR1 WSHSY and CDR2 SAAADI. V trimming: 4 bases; J trimming: 4 bases; junction bases outside the gene matches: 9. CDR3 sequence (DNA): TGCGCCAGCAGTGCTAAGCGGGAAGGAGGAGAGACCCAGTACTTC. Translation gives CASSAKREGGETQYF.

The rearrangement uses TRBV18 and TRBJ2-7; D unresolved. V was clipped by 3 bases and J by 6 bases, with 18 bases between them. CDR3 length equals 15 residues. Germline V gene lookup returns CDR1 KGHSH and CDR2 LQKENI. Written as DNA, the CDR3 is TGTGCCAGCTCACCTACAGCAGGTACTTCTTCCGAGCAGTACTTC. Translation: CASSPTAGTSSEQYF.

The chain couples TRBV5-5 to TRBJ1-5; D may be TRBD1 (6 bases). This CDR3 contains 15 residues. Germline V gene data show CDR1 as SGHKS and CDR2 as YYEKEE (reference sequence). Trimming shortened V by 0 bases and J by 7 bases, and 14 bases separated the two germline ends. CDR3 bases: TGTGCCAGCAGCTTGGTTGGGGGGGCGAGGCAGCCCCAGCATTTT. Its translation: CASSLVGGARQPQHF.

The chain couples TRBV21-1 to TRBJ2-7; TRBD1 reflects the table's D call only, with no check against the DNA. TRBV21-1 is a recognized pseudogene. This CDR3 region has 14 residues. The CDR3 coding sequence is TGTGCCAGCAGCCCAAGGGACAGGGCGTACGAGCAGTACTTC. Residues: CASSPRDRAYEQYF.

V gene TRBV29-1 combines with J gene TRBJ1-1, with D possibly matching TRBD1 (5 bases). CDR1 SQVTM and CDR2 ANQGSEA come from the germline V gene. The germline V and J ends were trimmed by 2 bases and 1 base, with 8 bases remaining between them. CDR3 size: 13 residues. CDR3 in amino acids: CSVEWQGNTEAFF. DNA of the CDR3: TGCAGCGTTGAATGGCAGGGGAACACTGAAGCTTTCTTT. The entire variable domain, with the rest obtained from reference TRBV29-1 and TRBJ1-1, is as follows: SAVISQKPSRDICQRGTSLTIQCQVDSQVTMMFWYRQQPGQSLTLIATANQGSEATYESGFVIDKFPISRPNLTFSTLTVSNMSPEDSSIYLCSVEWQGNTEAFFGQGTRLTVV.

The rearrangement links TRBV5-1 to TRBJ2-7; a possible D gene is TRBD2 (6 bases). From germline, CDR1 is SGHRS and CDR2 YFSETQ. The CDR3 sequence is 15 residues long. V gave up 1 base and J gave up 4 bases, with 15 bases separating them. CDR3 coding DNA: TGCGCCAGCAGCTTGTTGCCTGGAGGGGATTACGAGCAGTACTTC. Translating gives CASSLLPGGDYEQYF.